The 28 T cell receptor beta chains given below trace back to one sample, sequenced in a study of regulatory T cells in long-lasting Graves disease (dated by TCRdb to the early 2020s). Receptors were amplified or captured by multiplex PCR. Sequencing used an Illumina HiSeq 4000. CDR3 regions were amplified by Arm-PCR with iRepertoire HTBI primers to construct TCR beta libraries. TCRdb's own reprocessing of the public reads used fastp at Q25 and MiXCR and kept productive beta chains. Entries that share a CDR3 protein sequence are merged under the most common genes and DNA. The sample includes over 350,000 distinct CDR3 sequences, with 15% observed a single time. Clones ranked in the top ten supply about 7.6% of the sample. The time point tag for this specimen amounts to: newly diagnosed GD, antithyroid drugs for less than 3 months. For both TCR sequencing and RNA sequencing, RNA was extracted from PBMCs using TRIzol.

This sample was shared with a second study, whose subject was T cells in Graves' hyperthyroidism and ophthalmopathy.

The sample here was peripheral blood mononuclear cells (PBMCs), taken at new diagnosis, from a patient treated with antithyroid drugs. The receptors were gathered from a middle-aged woman with Graves disease. Donor details come from another sample of the same person, matched by shared clones.

This clonotype was detected many times. The chain uses TRBV28 and TRBJ1-3, with D possibly matching TRBD1 (5 bases). V dropped 3 bases and J dropped 0 bases, with 12 bases sitting between them. Germline V gene sequence: CDR1 MDHEN, CDR2 SYDVKM. The CDR3 extends over 16 amino acids. The CDR3 bases are TGTGCCAGCAGTTTGGGGTACAGGAGCTCTGGAAACACCATATATTTT. Amino acid sequence: CASSLGYRSSGNTIYF.

This clonotype was counted at least ten times. CDR3 sequence reads: CAWSVRGIYEQYF. DNA of the CDR3: TGTGCCTGGAGTGTACGTGGGATCTACGAGCAGTACTTC. The chain employs TRBV30 and TRBJ2-7; D ambiguous. The V end was cut by 0 bases, the J end by 3 bases, with 9 bases between. The CDR3 contains 13 residues. Germline CDR1 reads GTSNPN; CDR2 reads SVGIG (reference sequence).

This clonotype was detected many times. This rearrangement joins TRBV27 to TRBJ2-5; D is possibly TRBD1 or TRBD2 (6 bases each). The V gene's germline CDR1 is MNHEY and CDR2 SMNVEV (reference sequence). Trimming took 2 bases from V and 5 from J, leaving 12 bases between them. This CDR3 spans 14 amino acids. This chain's CDR3 is CASSLTGRPETQYF. The CDR3 bases are TGTGCCAGCAGTTTAACAGGGAGGCCGGAGACCCAGTACTTC.

This clonotype showed up many times. V and J are TRBV7-3 and TRBJ2-7; 9 bases map to TRBD1. CDR3 length equals 15 residues. V dropped 5 bases and J dropped 2; count of bases not matched to a gene: 7. Germline V lookup: CDR1 SGHTA, CDR2 FQGTGA. The CDR3 region is CASSPTGGAPYEQYF. CDR3 sequence (DNA): TGTGCCAGCAGCCCTACAGGGGGCGCTCCCTACGAGCAGTACTTC.

This clonotype was counted between two and nine times. The chain carries TRBV5-6 and TRBJ2-3, with TRBD2 identical over 15 bases. Trimming took 0 bases from V and 2 from J; bases not matched to a gene: 4. Germline CDR1 and CDR2: SGHDT and YYEEEE. This CDR3 contains 18 residues. CDR3 amino acids: CASSLGTSGRVFTDTQYF. The CDR3 DNA follows: TGTGCCAGCAGCTTGGGGACTAGCGGGAGGGTCTTCACAGATACGCAGTATTTT.

In this sample, this clonotype turned up many times. The chain employs TRBV11-2 and TRBJ2-1; D unresolved. CDR3 length equals 14 residues. Trimming cost V 2 bases and J 1 base, with 6 bases left between them. Germline lookup yields CDR1 SGHAT and CDR2 FQNNGV. The CDR3 region has the DNA TGTGCCAGCAGCTTAAAAAGTTCCTACAATGAGCAGTTCTTC. Its translation: CASSLKSSYNEQFF.

At least ten counts were recorded for this clonotype. The chain has TRBV12-3 or TRBV12-4 and TRBJ2-3; 7 positions agree with TRBD2. This CDR3 contains 15 residues. V dropped 6 bases and J dropped 1; count of bases not matched to a gene: 7. Written as DNA, the CDR3 is TGTGCCAGCAGCCGGAGCGGGACTGGCACAGATACGCAGTATTTT. Its protein is CASSRSGTGTDTQYF.

This clonotype was observed many times. The chain combines TRBV7-2 with TRBJ2-1, with D possibly TRBD2 on 6 matching bases. The CDR3 runs 16 residues. V lost 3 bases and J 8 bases, leaving 20 bases between the germline ends. Germline lookup yields CDR1 SGHTA and CDR2 FQGNSA. CDR3 bases: TGTGCCAGCAGCTTCGGTCCGGGACTCACTTGGTATGAGCAGTTCTTC. This gives the protein CASSFGPGLTWYEQFF.

With respect to this clonotype: This may be a read error, as it is one base from a much larger clone. The CDR3 ends on some other residue instead of the conserved phenylalanine or tryptophan, so this is likely a read error. This chain connects TRBV7-2 to TRBJ2-1; D is uncertain. The tail of the sequence fits TRBJ2-5 better, so the J call may be wrong. The CDR3 is made up of 13 amino acids. Germline CDR1 is SGHTA and CDR2 is FQGNSA. CDR3 in DNA: TGTGCCAGCAGCTTACTCCGGAAAGAGACCCAGTACTTG. Protein sequence: CASSLLRKETQYL.

This clonotype was picked up many times. The chain recombines TRBV12-3 or TRBV12-4 with TRBJ2-7, with a possible D match to TRBD2 (5 bases). Trimming cost V 1 base and J 2 bases, with 9 bases left between them. There are 14 residues in the CDR3. CDR3 coding DNA: TGTGCCAGCAGTTTAGGGGAGTCGGCCTACGAGCAGTACTTC. This codes for CASSLGESAYEQYF.

Ten or more counts support this clonotype. This chain uses TRBV20-1 with TRBJ1-2; TRBD1 might be the D (5 bases). Trimming shortened V by 0 bases and J by 0 bases, and 14 bases separated the two germline ends. Germline V gene data show CDR1 as DFQATT and CDR2 as SNEGSKA (reference sequence). The CDR3 spans 16 residues. CDR3 loop: CSARDRGGDANYGYTF. CDR3 DNA: TGCAGTGCTAGAGACCGGGGGGGGGACGCTAACTATGGCTACACCTTC.

This clonotype has at least ten counts. The genes are TRBV11-2 and TRBJ2-1; the match to TRBD2 covers 10 bases. The CDR3 sequence is 17 residues long. J was trimmed by 2 bases and V by 2 bases; bases with no gene match: 6. Germline V gives CDR1 SGHAT, CDR2 FQNNGV. For the CDR3, the DNA is TGTGCCAGCAGCTTAAGAGGGACTAGCGAGGCCTACAATGAGCAGTTCTTC. Translating it yields CASSLRGTSEAYNEQFF.

This chain connects TRBV28 to TRBJ2-3, with 7 bases that match TRBD1. The CDR3 length is 17 residues. From germline, CDR1 is MDHEN and CDR2 SYDVKM. The trim removed 2 bases at V and 0 bases at J, leaving 8 bases unmatched. As DNA, the CDR3 is TGTGCCAGCAGTTTACGAGGGACAGTCCCTAGCACAGATACGCAGTATTTT. Amino acids: CASSLRGTVPSTDTQYF.

The table lists this clonotype with many counts. The chain uses TRBV7-8 and TRBJ2-5; D may be TRBD1 (6 bases). Germline values: CDR1 SGHVS, CDR2 FQNEAQ. Trimming stripped 3 bases from V and 4 bases from J, with 12 bases between. This CDR3 has 14 residues. This CDR3 reads CASSLQQGPETQYF. The CDR3 nucleotides read TGTGCCAGCAGCTTGCAACAGGGTCCAGAGACCCAGTACTTC.

This chain connects TRBV2 to TRBJ2-5; tentatively, D is TRBD1 (5 bases). This CDR3 comprises 13 residues. Deletions cut 10 bases from V and 1 base from J, with 13 bases between. Germline V CDR1 and CDR2: SNHLY, FYNNEI. CDR3 coding DNA: TGTGCCATCAGGGCCGCCACCCAAGAGACCCAGTACTTC. Translating it yields CAIRAATQETQYF.

The sample holds many counts of this clonotype. V gene TRBV10-3 combines with J gene TRBJ2-7, with a weak D call TRBD1 (5 bases). This CDR3 contains 17 residues. Trimming left V 0 bases short and J 3 bases short, with 18 bases between. Germline V CDR1 and CDR2: ENHRY, SYGVKD. The CDR3 is CAISESHLGLSGYEQYF. DNA for the CDR3: TGTGCCATCAGTGAGTCCCATCTGGGGCTCTCTGGCTACGAGCAGTACTTC.

This clonotype was detected many times. The chain is built from TRBV7-2 and TRBJ2-7, with 12 bases identical to TRBD2. With 3 bases clipped from V and 3 bases from J, the junction kept 9 bases outside the gene matches. Germline values: CDR1 SGHTA, CDR2 FQGNSA. This CDR3 contains 17 residues. The CDR3 sequence: CASSFDTGTSGFYEQYF. The CDR3 region has the DNA TGTGCCAGCAGCTTCGACACCGGGACTAGCGGGTTCTACGAGCAGTACTTC.

The chain is built from TRBV19 and TRBJ1-3; D gene unclear. The CDR3 extends over 14 amino acids. The V gene's germline CDR1 is LNHDA and CDR2 SQIVND (reference sequence). Deletions cut 7 bases from V and 0 bases from J, with 10 bases between. Written as DNA, the CDR3 is TGTGCCAGTAAAACAGTATTCTCTGGAAACACCATATATTTT. Residues: CASKTVFSGNTIYF.

V and J are TRBV7-9 and TRBJ2-5; tentative D call: TRBD1 (6 bases). Germline V gene sequence: CDR1 SEHNR, CDR2 FQNEAQ (reference sequence). Between the trimmed V and J ends, which lost 1 base and 2 bases, there was a span of 14 bases. The CDR3 spans 16 residues. The CDR3 loop reads CASSLGGGIRQETQYF. The CDR3 bases are TGTGCCAGCAGCTTAGGAGGGGGAATCCGTCAAGAGACCCAGTACTTC.

This clonotype was detected many times. J is TRBJ2-6 and V is TRBV12-5, with TRBD1 as a possible D gene (6 bases). The CDR3 is 14 amino acids. Deletions cut 7 bases from V and 1 base from J, with 8 bases between. Per germline, CDR1 LGHNT and CDR2 FRNRAP. CDR3 in DNA: TGTGCTAGTGACCAGGGGTCTGGGGCCAACGTCCTGACTTTC. This encodes CASDQGSGANVLTF.

This sequence joins TRBV19 and TRBJ2-1; TRBD1 matches at 7 bases. This CDR3 spans 13 amino acids. Germline V CDR1 and CDR2: LNHDA, SQIVND (reference sequence). With 3 bases clipped from V and 7 bases from J, the junction kept 3 bases outside the gene matches. This chain's CDR3 is CASSMGQPNEQFF. The CDR3 region has the DNA TGTGCCAGTAGTATGGGACAGCCGAATGAGCAGTTCTTC.

Ten or more counts support this clonotype. The chain's CDR3 is CASSESRTEAFF. CDR3 nucleotides: TGTGCCAGCAGCGAAAGTAGGACTGAAGCTTTCTTT. The chain employs TRBV11-2 and TRBJ1-1, with D hard to call. This CDR3 has 12 amino acids. Germline V gene lookup returns CDR1 SGHAT and CDR2 FQNNGV. Between the trimmed V and J ends, which lost 5 bases and 5 bases, there was a span of 9 bases.

Concerning this clonotype itself: A clone one base away is much larger, so this may be a read error. This chain joins TRBV3-1 and TRBJ2-1, with 8 bases that match TRBD2. This CDR3 spans 12 amino acids. Trimming cost V 5 bases and J 11 bases; bases outside gene matches: 5. The germline gives CDR1 LGHDT, CDR2 YNNKEL (reference sequence). DNA for the CDR3: TGTGCCAGCAGCGGGACTAGTGGTCAGCAGTTCTTC. Protein sequence: CASSGTSGQQFF.

This clonotype was picked up many times. The chain joins TRBV12-3 or TRBV12-4 to TRBJ2-7; D possibly corresponds to TRBD1 (5 bases). V lost 2 bases, J lost 2 bases, and 10 bases lay in between. This CDR3 has 14 residues. The DNA of the CDR3 is TGTGCCAGCAGTTTATCAGGGAAACCCTACGAGCAGTACTTC. It specifies CASSLSGKPYEQYF.

The sample holds many counts of this clonotype. The chain joins TRBV7-9 to TRBJ1-2; no firm D call. The CDR3 is 14 amino acids. Germline CDR1 SEHNR, CDR2 FQNEAQ (reference sequence). The V and J ends lost 1 base and 2 bases respectively, with 8 bases between them. In DNA form, the CDR3 reads TGTGCCAGCAGCTTAGAAGGCAGCAACTATGGCTACACCTTC. It translates to CASSLEGSNYGYTF.

This clonotype was counted ten times or more. This chain joins TRBV9 and TRBJ2-2; D is undetermined. The CDR3 totals 13 residues. CDR1 and CDR2 from the germline V gene are SGDLS and YYNGEE. Trimming removed 5 bases at V and 1 base at J, with 6 bases between. CDR3 in amino acids: CASSVGNTGELFF. CDR3 sequence (DNA): TGTGCCAGCAGTGTTGGGAACACCGGGGAGCTGTTTTTT.

The CDR3 reads CASSLAPGSQGDEQFF. For the CDR3, the DNA is TGCGCCAGCAGCTTGGCTCCCGGTTCCCAGGGTGATGAGCAGTTCTTC. The V and J genes are TRBV5-1 and TRBJ2-1; maybe TRBD1 (5 bases). CDR3 size: 16 residues. The germline gives CDR1 SGHRS, CDR2 YFSETQ. V was shortened by 0 bases and J by 8 bases, with 18 bases between the two germline ends.

This clonotype occurred a few times. One end of the junction is discordant with germline, which a read error may explain. The CDR3 nucleotides read TGTGCCAGCAGCTTAACTCCCCCCGCAAACACCGGGGAGCCGTTTTTT. Its protein product is CASSLTPPANTGEPFF. The genes are TRBV7-3 and TRBJ2-2; D might be TRBD2 (5 bases). The CDR3 has 16 amino acids. Germline-derived CDR1 and CDR2 are SGHTA and FQGTGA.